These 17 T cell receptor beta chains were all obtained from the same sample, sequenced in a study of control samples from healthy donors and cancer patients. Assay: immunoSEQ multiplex PCR; the TCRdb copy retains only in-frame clones and omits some. The table shows about 50,000 clones, with about 93% occurring only once. Sample: blood. Receptors were obtained from a man aged 25-40 years in good health.

The chain uses TRBV6-5 and TRBJ2-5; 10 nucleotides line up with TRBD1. Germline trimming cut 5 bases from V and 4 bases from J; bases unmatched to any gene: 4. CDR3 length: 14 amino acids. Germline V lookup: CDR1 MNHEY, CDR2 SVGAGI. The CDR3 spells CASSPRDRGETQYF. The CDR3 DNA follows: TGTGCCAGCAGTCCCCGGGACAGGGGAGAGACCCAGTACTTC.

The chain couples TRBV12-3 or TRBV12-4 to TRBJ1-1, with D hard to call. V was cut by 3 bases and J by 4 bases, with 6 bases left in between. The CDR3 has 12 residues. The CDR3 nucleotides are TGTGCCAGCAGTTTCTCGTTCACTGAAGCTTTCTTT. It is translated as CASSFSFTEAFF.

This chain uses TRBV5-6 with TRBJ1-1, with no clear D. The V and J ends lost 7 bases and 2 bases respectively, with 15 bases between them. From germline, CDR1 is SGHDT and CDR2 YYEEEE. The CDR3 sequence is 14 residues long. The CDR3 loop is CASATTLLNTEAFF. The CDR3 nucleotides read TGTGCCAGCGCTACAACCCTCCTAAACACTGAAGCTTTCTTT.

The chain combines TRBV13 with TRBJ1-1; 7 bases align to TRBD1. From germline, CDR1 is PRHDT and CDR2 FYEKMQ (reference sequence). With V trimmed by 1 base and J by 5 bases, 7 bases remained unmatched. CDR3 length: 15 amino acids. For the CDR3, the DNA is TGTGCCAGCAGCTTAGAGGACAGGCAGGGAACTGAAGCTTTCTTT. Its protein product is CASSLEDRQGTEAFF.

This clone was picked up one time. The rearrangement joins TRBV7-2 to TRBJ2-3, with 13 bases that match TRBD2. CDR1 and CDR2 (germline): SGHTA, FQGNSA. V lost 1 base to trimming and J lost 3 bases; unmatched junction nucleotides: 7. The CDR3 is 18 amino acids. Written as DNA, the CDR3 is TGTGCCAGCAGCTTAGGGGTACTAGCGGGAGGGGAGACAGATACGCAGTATTTT. The encoded protein is CASSLGVLAGGETDTQYF.

This rearrangement joins TRBV6-2 or TRBV6-3 to TRBJ1-1; 7 nucleotides line up with TRBD1. The V and J ends lost 2 bases and 0 bases, in that order; junction bases with no gene match: 6. The CDR3 has 16 residues. The germline V gene encodes CDR1 MNHEY and CDR2 SVGEGT. CDR3 in amino acids: CASSYTGAQLNTEAFF. The CDR3 coding sequence is TGTGCCAGCAGTTACACAGGGGCGCAATTGAACACTGAAGCTTTCTTT.

The chain links TRBV28 to TRBJ1-1; D is perhaps TRBD1 (5 bases). This CDR3 region has 16 residues. Trimming removed 2 bases from V and 5 bases from J, with 18 bases in between. In germline, CDR1 is MDHEN, CDR2 SYDVKM. The CDR3 region has the DNA TGTGCCAGCAGTTTACCGTCGTGGGACGGGCGAACTGAAGCTTTCTTT. This translates into CASSLPSWDGRTEAFF.

This clone was found once. The J gene is TRBJ2-5, the V gene TRBV7-7; TRBD1 is a possible D gene (5 bases). Germline CDR1 and CDR2: SSHAT and FNYEAQ (reference sequence). Trimming shortened V by 2 bases and J by 5 bases, and 15 bases separated the two germline ends. This CDR3 is 15 amino acids long. CDR3 nucleotide sequence: TGTGCCAGCAGCTTACGAAGGGGCCTCGAGGAGACCCAGTACTTC. Encoded protein: CASSLRRGLEETQYF.

The chain employs TRBV19 and TRBJ2-7; D is unclear. This CDR3 has 14 amino acids. The V gene's germline CDR1 is LNHDA and CDR2 SQIVND (reference sequence). The V end was cut by 1 base, the J end by 1 base, with 8 bases between. The CDR3 region is CASSIGQFSYEQYF. The CDR3 DNA reads TGTGCCAGTAGTATAGGGCAGTTTTCCTACGAGCAGTACTTC.

The chain has TRBV5-1 and TRBJ1-2; 12 bases are shared with TRBD1. The V segment lost 3 bases and the J segment 3 bases; nucleotides outside the gene matches: 3. The CDR3 runs 15 residues. The germline gives CDR1 SGHRS, CDR2 YFSETQ. CDR3 sequence: CASSWGTGGDYGYTF. CDR3 bases: TGCGCCAGCAGCTGGGGGACAGGGGGCGACTATGGCTACACCTTC.

This sequence joins TRBV19 and TRBJ2-7; D remains unclear. CDR1 is LNHDA, CDR2 SQIVND, per germline (reference sequence). The V gene lost 1 base and the J gene lost 3 bases, with 10 bases spanning the gap. The length of the CDR3 is 14 residues. The CDR3 region is CASSIGVSHYEQYF. CDR3 bases: TGTGCCAGTAGTATAGGTGTCAGCCACTACGAGCAGTACTTC.

This chain links TRBV27 with TRBJ2-1; D is unresolved. Trimming took off 8 bases at V and 0 bases at J, with 11 bases between the two ends. The CDR3 is made up of 14 amino acids. Germline lookup yields CDR1 MNHEY and CDR2 SMNVEV (reference sequence). This chain's CDR3 is CASSTEHSYNEQFF. The CDR3 DNA follows: TGTGCCAGCTCGACGGAGCACTCCTACAATGAGCAGTTCTTC.

This chain joins TRBV9 and TRBJ1-1, with TRBD1 identical over 9 bases. Trimming at V came to 5 bases and at J to 6 bases, leaving 17 bases not matched to a gene. The germline V gene has CDR1 SGDLS and CDR2 YYNGEE. The CDR3 length is 17 residues. This CDR3 is CASRSGTGPSLDAEAFF. The DNA of the CDR3 is TGTGCCAGCAGGTCCGGGACAGGGCCGTCCTTGGACGCTGAAGCTTTCTTT. Looking up the rest from reference TRBV9 and TRBJ1-1 gives the full variable domain: DSGVTQTPKHLITATGQRVTLRCSPRSGDLSVYWYQQSLDQGLQFLIQYYNGEERAKGNILERFSAQQFPDLHSELNLSSLELGDSALYFCASRSGTGPSLDAEAFFGQGTRLTVV.

This chain uses TRBV7-9 with TRBJ2-7; D may correspond to TRBD1 or TRBD2 (5 bases each). Trimming took 3 bases from V and 2 from J, leaving 14 bases between them. The CDR3 loop spans 15 amino acids. In germline, CDR1 is SEHNR, CDR2 FQNEAQ (reference sequence). As DNA, the CDR3 is TGTGCCAGCAGCTTCCCGGGGTGGGGGACCTACGAGCAGTACTTC. It is translated as CASSFPGWGTYEQYF.

The chain combines TRBV7-9 with TRBJ1-1, with D maybe TRBD1 (5 bases). The CDR3 is 16 residues long. CDR1 is SEHNR, CDR2 FQNEAQ, per germline (reference sequence). The ends were cut back, 0 bases at V and 3 bases at J, with 14 bases in the middle. CDR3 sequence reads: CASSLARPGGYTEAFF. DNA for the CDR3: TGTGCCAGCAGCTTAGCGCGTCCGGGGGGGTACACTGAAGCTTTCTTT.

The CDR3 DNA is TGTGCCAGCAGACCAAGGCCCCCGGCCGGAAAGCAGTTCTTC. Translated, it gives CASRPRPPAGKQFF. The chain links TRBV6-5 to TRBJ2-1; no firm D call. CDR3 length equals 14 residues. Germline loops: CDR1 MNHEY, CDR2 SVGAGI. V was pared by 6 bases and J by 11 bases, with 20 bases between.

The rearrangement links TRBV6-5 to TRBJ2-1; 13 bases map to TRBD2. Trimming removed 11 bases from V and 9 bases from J; junction bases left unmatched: 13. Germline V gene data show CDR1 as MNHEY and CDR2 as SVGAGI. The CDR3 runs 15 residues. CDR3 residues: CAARLAGGASPEQFF. CDR3 DNA sequence: TGTGCCGCCCGACTAGCGGGAGGTGCCTCCCCTGAGCAGTTCTTC.